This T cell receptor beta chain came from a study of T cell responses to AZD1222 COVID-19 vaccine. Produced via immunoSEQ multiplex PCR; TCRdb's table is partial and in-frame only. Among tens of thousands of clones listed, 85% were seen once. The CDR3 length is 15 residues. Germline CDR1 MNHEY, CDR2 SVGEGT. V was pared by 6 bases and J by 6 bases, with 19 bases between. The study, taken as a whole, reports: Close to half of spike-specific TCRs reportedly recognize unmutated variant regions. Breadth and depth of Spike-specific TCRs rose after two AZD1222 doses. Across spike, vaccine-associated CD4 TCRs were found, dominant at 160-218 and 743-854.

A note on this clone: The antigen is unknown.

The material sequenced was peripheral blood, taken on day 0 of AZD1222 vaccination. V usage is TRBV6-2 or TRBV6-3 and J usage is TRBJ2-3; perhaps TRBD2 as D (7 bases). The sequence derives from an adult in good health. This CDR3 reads CASSTGRGLGDTQYF. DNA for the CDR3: TGTGCCAGCAGCACGGGGCGGGGGCTGGGGGATACGCAGTATTTT.